The 7 T cell receptor beta chains below all came from one sample that was sequenced in a study of cytomegalovirus exposure and HLA in healthy donors. It was with 60 Vbeta and 13 Jbeta primers that the PCR ran. Sequencing used immunoSEQ multiplex PCR; TCRdb keeps in-frame clones, though not all of them. The sample data list tens of thousands of clones. The sequencing input was PBMCs. The receptors originated from a woman aged 50 to 60 in good health and CMV-seropositive.

The genes are TRBV1 and TRBJ1-5; TRBD1 was called by the table and not checked on the DNA. TRBV1 is designated a pseudogene. The CDR3 spans 17 residues. The CDR3: CTRAQRNGTGCNQPQHF. DNA for the CDR3: TGCACCCGCGCCCAACGTAACGGGACAGGGTGCAATCAGCCCCAGCATTTT.

The chain joins TRBV19 to TRBJ2-3, with 8 bases fitting TRBD1. V shed 10 bases, J shed 1 base, and the junction held 10 bases outside the gene matches. The germline gives CDR1 LNHDA, CDR2 SQIVND (reference sequence). The CDR3 runs to 15 residues. For the CDR3, the DNA is TGTGCCACCAGGGGGCTTTACATCGGCACAGATACGCAGTATTTT. Translated: CATRGLYIGTDTQYF.

J is TRBJ1-1 and V is TRBV5-1; D is possibly TRBD1 (6 bases). Germline V gene lookup returns CDR1 SGHRS and CDR2 YFSETQ. V shed 3 bases and J shed 0 bases, with 9 bases lying between them. CDR3 length: 14 residues. The CDR3 protein is CASSSDSMNTEAFF. The DNA of the CDR3 is TGCGCCAGCAGCTCGGACAGCATGAACACTGAAGCTTTCTTT.

The rearrangement joins TRBV15 to TRBJ2-1, with 7 bases that match TRBD1. The CDR3 spans 17 residues. Germline V gene data show CDR1 as LNHNV and CDR2 as YYDKDF (reference sequence). V lost 3 bases to trimming and J lost 3 bases; unmatched junction nucleotides: 11. The CDR3 nucleotides are TGTGCCACCAGCAGTAAGGGACAGTTATTCGACTACAATGAGCAGTTCTTC. Protein: CATSSKGQLFDYNEQFF. The full variable domain, with the rest looked up from reference TRBV15 and TRBJ2-1, is DAMVIQNPRYQVTQFGKPVTLSCSQTLNHNVMYWYQQKSSQAPKLLFHYYDKDFNNEADTPDNFQSRRPNTSFCFLDIRSPGLGDTAMYLCATSSKGQLFDYNEQFFGPGTRLTVL.

The V gene is TRBV14, the J gene TRBJ2-1, with a weak D call TRBD1 (6 bases). V lost 0 bases and J lost 2, with 11 bases in between. The CDR3 has 16 residues. From germline, CDR1 is SGHDN and CDR2 FVKESK. The CDR3 sequence is CASSQEEGDTYNEQFF. The CDR3 DNA is TGTGCCAGCAGCCAAGAAGAAGGGGACACCTACAATGAGCAGTTCTTC.

This chain connects TRBV28 to TRBJ1-5; 9 bases match TRBD1. The CDR3 has 15 residues. The germline V gene encodes CDR1 MDHEN and CDR2 SYDVKM. V lost 4 bases and J lost 4; bases outside the gene matches: 5. The CDR3 here is CASSSSGTGNQPQHF. The CDR3 region has the DNA TGTGCCAGCAGTTCCTCCGGGACAGGGAATCAGCCCCAGCATTTT.

The V gene is TRBV7-2, the J gene TRBJ2-7, with 11 bases identical to TRBD2. Germline V gene data show CDR1 as SGHTA and CDR2 as FQGNSA. CDR3 length: 18 amino acids. Unmatched junction bases numbered 17, after V lost 4 bases and J lost 6 bases. CDR3 bases: TGTGCCAGCAGCTGGACGGGACTAGCGGTACTAATTGAGTCCGAGCAGTACTTC. This codes for CASSWTGLAVLIESEQYF.